This T cell receptor (beta chain) was obtained from a study of T cells after yellow fever vaccination. Study as a whole: Fractions of low cell number were prepared using SMART-Seq v4 Ultra Low Input. Whole-study findings and limits: Reappearance after the booster was observed for most primary-vaccination clones (around 96% CD4, about 85% CD8). FACS-sorted repertoires might harbor abundant contaminating clonotypes from the bulk population.

This CDR3 is built from 15 residues. The V and J ends lost 5 bases and 4 bases, in that order; junction bases with no gene match: 2. This clonotype was recorded many times. Its specificity is unknown. MiXCR, applied by TCRdb to the 5' RACE reads, yields one record per CDR3 protein. The sample records about 400,000 distinct CDR3 sequences, around a tenth being singletons. V usage is TRBV12-3 or TRBV12-4 and J usage is TRBJ2-1, with 13 bases fitting TRBD2. Source: PBMCs, taken on the day of the first yellow fever vaccination. This TCR was recovered from a young man who received the YFV17D yellow fever vaccine. This CDR3 is CASSPLAGGYNEQFF. CDR3 in DNA: TGTGCCAGCAGTCCACTAGCGGGGGGGTACAATGAGCAGTTCTTC.